These 9 T cell receptor beta chains were all obtained from the same sample, sequenced in a study of T cell responses to AZD1222 COVID-19 vaccine. Method: immunoSEQ multiplex PCR; TCRdb's copy keeps in-frame clones and lacks some. The repertoire holds 57,000 or so clones, with 60% to 85% as singletons. Sequenced here: peripheral blood, sampled 28 days after the second AZD1222 dose. Receptors were obtained from an adult who received the AZD1222 COVID-19 vaccine.

The J gene is TRBJ2-3, the V gene TRBV28, with 8 bases identical to TRBD2. The V gene end was trimmed by 7 bases and the J gene end by 2 bases; junction bases not matched to a gene: 5. The CDR3 consists of 14 residues. Germline loops: CDR1 MDHEN, CDR2 SYDVKM. CDR3 in amino acids: CASNTGGYTDTQYF. DNA for the CDR3: TGTGCCAGCAATACGGGGGGGTACACAGATACGCAGTATTTT.

The chain recombines TRBV19 with TRBJ1-1; D call uncertain. The germline V gene has CDR1 LNHDA and CDR2 SQIVND (reference sequence). The CDR3 runs to 16 residues. Trimming left V 4 bases short and J 0 bases short, with 15 bases between. The CDR3 loop is CASSSPTAGLNTEAFF. The CDR3 DNA sequence: TGTGCCAGTAGTAGTCCAACAGCGGGTCTGAACACTGAAGCTTTCTTT.

The table lists this clone with a count of one. CDR3 bases: TGTGCCAGTAGTCCGCGACAGGGGCAAGTGGAGACCCAGTACTTC. Translating gives CASSPRQGQVETQYF. The rearrangement uses TRBV19 and TRBJ2-5; 8 bases align to TRBD1. Germline V CDR1 and CDR2: LNHDA, SQIVND (reference sequence). The CDR3 is made up of 15 amino acids. Germline trimming cut 5 bases from V and 5 bases from J; bases unmatched to any gene: 10.

CDR3 nucleotide sequence: TGTGCCAGCAGTTTGAAGTGGGGGTATTACAATTCACCCCTCCACTTT. This sequence encodes CASSLKWGYYNSPLHF. The rearrangement links TRBV27 to TRBJ1-6; weak D call: TRBD1 (5 bases). Germline lookup yields CDR1 MNHEY and CDR2 SMNVEV (reference sequence). V shed 3 bases and J shed 7 bases, with 16 bases lying between them. The length of the CDR3 is 16 residues.

This chain links TRBV7-3 with TRBJ2-7; D remains ambiguous. V was clipped by 2 bases and J by 7 bases, with 15 bases between them. CDR1 and CDR2 from the germline V gene are SGHTA and FQGTGA. There are 14 residues in the CDR3. The CDR3 sequence is CASSLGRSSSEQYF. The CDR3 DNA reads as TGTGCCAGCAGCTTAGGCAGATCCAGCTCAGAGCAGTACTTC.

The rearrangement uses TRBV19 and TRBJ1-5; 7 nucleotides agree with TRBD1. The ends lost 7 bases at V and 7 bases at J; junction bases unmatched: 7. There are 13 residues in the CDR3. Germline-derived CDR1 and CDR2 are LNHDA and SQIVND (reference sequence). CDR3 protein: CASTGRGGQPQHF. Written as DNA, the CDR3 is TGTGCCAGTACCGGCAGGGGGGGCCAGCCCCAGCATTTT.

V usage is TRBV28 and J usage is TRBJ1-2, with TRBD1 matching 7 bases. V lost 6 bases and J lost 0; bases outside the gene matches: 4. The CDR3 is 14 residues long. Looked up from germline, CDR1 is MDHEN and CDR2 is SYDVKM. CDR3 DNA sequence: TGTGCCAGCAGAGGAGGGGGCGCTAACTATGGCTACACCTTC. Translation: CASRGGGANYGYTF.

This clone occurred once. This chain uses TRBV19 with TRBJ1-1; no clear D. V was pared by 4 bases and J by 7 bases, with 10 bases between. CDR1 is LNHDA and CDR2 is SQIVND in the germline V gene (reference sequence). CDR3 length: 12 residues. The CDR3 DNA sequence: TGTGCCAGTAGTACGGGAGCCCATGAAGCTTTCTTT. It translates to CASSTGAHEAFF.

J is TRBJ2-7 and V is TRBV6-5; no reliable D call. Trimming took 6 bases from V and 9 from J, leaving 21 bases between them. Germline V gene data show CDR1 as MNHEY and CDR2 as SVGAGI. The CDR3 has 14 amino acids. The CDR3 sequence: CASSQPGLIRPQYF. The CDR3 DNA is TGTGCCAGCAGCCAACCTGGGCTAATCCGGCCGCAGTACTTC.